These 17 T cell receptor beta chains originate from one sample sequenced in a study of T-cell reconstitution after alpha-beta-depleted transplantation in children. Preparation of the TCRbeta library used unique molecular identifiers. In TCRdb, the PCR reads were re-called with MiXCR into one record per CDR3 protein. This table has about 600,000 distinct CDR3 sequences, under 25% appearing once. The source was PBMCs, mostly from graft donor cells, collected 360 days after TCRalphabeta/CD19-depleted stem cell transplant. The receptors stem from a boy younger than two who had a stem cell transplant for acute myeloid leukemia, so the T cells may come from the graft donor.

This clonotype occurred a few times. This sequence joins TRBV5-4 and TRBJ2-6; 7 nucleotides line up with TRBD1. With 1 base clipped from V and 11 bases from J, the junction kept 3 bases outside the gene matches. CDR3 length: 13 amino acids. Germline-derived CDR1 and CDR2 are SGHNT and YYREEE (reference sequence). In DNA form, the CDR3 reads TGTGCCAGCAGCTTGACAGGGGTAGACGTCCTGACTTTC. It specifies CASSLTGVDVLTF.

With respect to this clonotype: One junction end does not reproduce the germline sequence, and a read error may be involved. V usage is TRBV7-9 and J usage is TRBJ1-2; 7 nucleotides match TRBD1. CDR3 size: 11 residues. Germline CDR1 and CDR2: SEHNR and FQNEAQ (reference sequence). The chain's CDR3 is CASSFGDSLSF. In DNA, the CDR3 is TGTGCCAGCAGCTTCGGGGACAGCCTTTCCTTC.

The chain employs TRBV10-2 and TRBJ2-5; D remains ambiguous. In germline, CDR1 is WSHSY, CDR2 SAAADI. This CDR3 is 12 amino acids long. The V end lost 5 bases, the J end lost 5 bases, and 9 bases lay between the germline ends. Here the CDR3 DNA reads TGCGCCAGCAGTAGGCCGAGGGAGACCCAGTACTTC. This translates into CASSRPRETQYF.

In this sample, this clonotype turned up a few times. V gene TRBV12-3 or TRBV12-4 combines with J gene TRBJ2-3, with D perhaps given as TRBD1 or TRBD2 (5 bases each). This CDR3 comprises 15 residues. The ends were cut back, 3 bases at V and 5 bases at J, with 15 bases in the middle. The CDR3: CASSFGDGTRDTQYF. The CDR3 nucleotides read TGTGCCAGCAGTTTTGGGGACGGAACTCGAGATACGCAGTATTTT.

The sample holds many counts of this clonotype. In DNA form, the CDR3 reads TGTGCCAGCAGCCTAGCCGACAGGGGCTACTCACCCCTCCACTTT. This gives the protein CASSLADRGYSPLHF. V usage is TRBV11-2 and J usage is TRBJ1-6; 8 positions agree with TRBD1. CDR3 size: 15 residues. The germline CDR1 and CDR2 sequences are SGHAT and FQNNGV. Trimming cost V 5 bases and J 10 bases; bases outside gene matches: 10.

This clonotype occurred once. This is likely a read error, given that the CDR3 carries no conserved phenylalanine or tryptophan at its end. The genes are TRBV6-5 and TRBJ2-3; no clear D gene. The CDR3 has 14 amino acids. The germline V and J ends were trimmed by 2 bases and 2 bases, with 8 bases remaining between them. Per the germline V gene, CDR1 is MNHEY and CDR2 is SVGAGI. CDR3 in DNA: TGTGCCAGCAGTTACGAAAGGCTCACAGATACGCAGTATCTT. Translating it yields CASSYERLTDTQYL.

This clonotype showed up just a few times. The J gene is TRBJ1-3, the V gene TRBV12-3 or TRBV12-4; the match to TRBD1 covers 8 bases. Trimming at V came to 6 bases and at J to 0 bases, leaving 4 bases not matched to a gene. This CDR3 contains 15 residues. CDR3 residues: CASRVTGVSGNTIYF. The CDR3 bases are TGTGCCAGCAGGGTGACAGGGGTCTCTGGAAACACCATATATTTT.

The rearrangement links TRBV7-2 to TRBJ2-1; 14 bases fit TRBD2. J gave up 7 bases and V 5 bases, and 7 bases lay outside the gene matches. The CDR3 runs 16 residues. Germline assignment: CDR1 SGHTA and CDR2 FQGNSA. The CDR3 region has the DNA TGTGCCAGCAGCAGACGGACTAGCGGGGGGACAAATGAGCAGTTCTTC. As protein: CASSRRTSGGTNEQFF.

This chain connects TRBV5-1 to TRBJ2-1, with 11 positions matching TRBD1. CDR1 is SGHRS and CDR2 is YFSETQ in the germline V gene. The CDR3 has 18 amino acids. V was pared by 1 base and J by 5 bases, with 11 bases of the junction left unmatched. In DNA, the CDR3 is TGCGCCAGCAGCTTGTTGGGACAGGGGGTCGCTTTGGACAATGAGCAGTTCTTC. This translates into CASSLLGQGVALDNEQFF.

This clonotype was detected many times. The chain has TRBV11-2 and TRBJ2-2, with D perhaps TRBD2 (5 bases). V lost 1 base, J lost 3 bases, and 12 bases lay in between. The CDR3 totals 16 residues. From germline, CDR1 is SGHAT and CDR2 FQNNGV. CDR3 region: CASSLASGLHTGELFF. CDR3 DNA: TGTGCCAGCAGCTTAGCATCAGGACTCCACACCGGGGAGCTGTTTTTT.

Many counts were recorded for this clonotype. The chain is built from TRBV29-1 and TRBJ2-5; 7 nucleotides agree with TRBD2. The germline V gene has CDR1 SQVTM and CDR2 ANQGSEA. The CDR3 contains 14 residues. V trimming: 2 bases; J trimming: 4 bases; junction bases outside the gene matches: 7. The CDR3 DNA sequence: TGCAGCGTTGAAAGGATGGGAGGGGCAGAGACCCAGTACTTC. This encodes CSVERMGGAETQYF.

The table lists this clonotype with many counts. V is TRBV7-9 and J is TRBJ2-5; D is ambiguous. Looked up from germline, CDR1 is SEHNR and CDR2 is FQNEAQ (reference sequence). The CDR3 extends over 15 amino acids. The germline V and J ends were trimmed by 1 base and 3 bases, with 12 bases remaining between them. CDR3 loop: CASSLVYALEETQYF. Here the CDR3 DNA reads TGTGCCAGCAGCTTAGTCTACGCGCTGGAAGAGACCCAGTACTTC.

The chain joins TRBV12-3 or TRBV12-4 to TRBJ2-1, with TRBD2 matching over 11 bases. With 4 bases clipped from V and 8 bases from J, the junction kept 4 bases outside the gene matches. The CDR3 loop spans 14 amino acids. CDR3 coding DNA: TGTGCCAGCAGTTATAGCGGGGGGGCCGATGAGCAGTTCTTC. Protein sequence: CASSYSGGADEQFF.

The rearrangement links TRBV20-1 to TRBJ2-4, with D unclear. V gave up 5 bases and J gave up 2 bases, with 13 bases separating them. The CDR3 spans 14 residues. Germline-derived CDR1 and CDR2 are DFQATT and SNEGSKA (reference sequence). The CDR3 protein is CSAPLSHSKNIQYF. The CDR3 DNA reads as TGCAGTGCTCCGTTGAGCCATTCCAAAAACATTCAGTACTTC.

The J gene is TRBJ1-1, the V gene TRBV20-1; no definite D call. With 3 bases removed from V and 4 bases from J, the gap between germline ends came to 15 bases. This CDR3 has 14 residues. Germline V gives CDR1 DFQATT, CDR2 SNEGSKA (reference sequence). The CDR3 DNA is TGCAGTGCTAGTACGGCCGGGGTGGGCACTGAAGCTTTCTTT. Translated, it gives CSASTAGVGTEAFF.

V is TRBV12-3 or TRBV12-4 and J is TRBJ1-5; D is uncertain. V was clipped by 3 bases and J by 7 bases, with 10 bases between them. The CDR3 contains 13 residues. The CDR3 DNA is TGTGCCAGCAGTTTCGGGCACGACCAGCCCCAGCATTTT. Protein product: CASSFGHDQPQHF.

This clonotype occurred a few times. The chain employs TRBV20-1 and TRBJ1-4; D call uncertain. Germline assignment: CDR1 DFQATT and CDR2 SNEGSKA (reference sequence). Deletions cut 3 bases from V and 3 bases from J, with 8 bases between. The CDR3 runs 13 residues. Here the CDR3 reads CSARPGSNEKLFF. The CDR3 nucleotides read TGCAGTGCTAGGCCGGGGTCTAATGAAAAACTGTTTTTT.